One sample yielded the 9 T cell receptor beta chains listed below, sequenced in a study of pediatric ulcerative colitis. The data were produced by immunoSEQ multiplex PCR, yet TCRdb's version contains in-frame clones alone and is incomplete. This table holds some 50,000 clones, 60% to 85% found once. The rectum was sampled with one to two pinch biopsies at colonoscopy. Sequencing was carried out using gut tissue. These receptors all stem from a girl aged 10 to 17 with moderate ulcerative colitis.

This clone was found a few times. The chain uses TRBV30 and TRBJ1-2; TRBD1 agrees at 7 bases. Germline values: CDR1 GTSNPN, CDR2 SVGIG (reference sequence). CDR3 length equals 13 residues. The trim removed 4 bases at V and 4 bases at J, leaving 6 bases unmatched. CDR3 residues: CAWNDRDVYGYTF. CDR3 nucleotide sequence: TGTGCCTGGAATGACAGGGATGTCTATGGCTACACCTTC.

This clone was seen only once. The chain employs TRBV7-2 and TRBJ1-3; possible D gene TRBD1, 5 bases. The V gene's germline CDR1 is SGHTA and CDR2 FQGNSA. Trimming removed 5 bases at V and 0 bases at J, with 14 bases between. The CDR3 is made up of 16 amino acids. The CDR3 bases are TGTGCCAGCAGCATCCAGGGAGGTAACTCTGGAAACACCATATATTTT. Encoded protein: CASSIQGGNSGNTIYF.

V is TRBV7-2 and J is TRBJ2-7; 11 bases are shared with TRBD2. The CDR3 has 15 amino acids. The V and J ends lost 4 bases and 6 bases, in that order; junction bases with no gene match: 8. The germline gives CDR1 SGHTA, CDR2 FQGNSA. CDR3 sequence: CASSYLAGGRGEQYF. The CDR3 nucleotides read TGTGCCAGCAGCTACCTAGCGGGAGGCCGAGGCGAGCAGTACTTC.

On this clone: One end of the junction is discordant with germline, which a read error may explain. The chain has TRBV11-3 and TRBJ2-3; no firm D call. Germline CDR1 SGHNT, CDR2 YENEEA. This CDR3 has 14 amino acids. For the CDR3, the DNA is TGTGCCAGCAGCTTAGATCGCCGCCCAGAGACGCAGTATTTT. Translating gives CASSLDRRPETQYF.

Only a few counts were recorded for this clone. V and J are TRBV2 and TRBJ1-6; no firm D call. Germline V CDR1 and CDR2: SNHLY, FYNNEI. CDR3 length equals 15 residues. Trimming removed 5 bases at V and 7 bases at J, with 15 bases between. Here the CDR3 reads CASSKLRNQNSPLHF. In nucleotides, the CDR3 is TGTGCCAGCAGTAAGCTAAGGAACCAGAATTCACCCCTCCACTTT. The full variable domain, its missing parts supplied by reference TRBV2 and TRBJ1-6, is EPEVTQTPSHQVTQMGQEVILRCVPISNHLYFYWYRQILGQKVEFLVSFYNNEISEKSEIFDDQFSVERPDGSNFTLKIRSTKLEDSAMYFCASSKLRNQNSPLHFGNGTRLTVT.

V and J are TRBV5-5 and TRBJ2-3, with 10 bases aligning to TRBD1. Germline V gives CDR1 SGHKS, CDR2 YYEKEE (reference sequence). Trimming took 0 bases from V and 1 from J; bases not matched to a gene: 8. This CDR3 comprises 18 residues. The CDR3 here is CASSLGDRGAVGTDTQYF. CDR3 DNA sequence: TGTGCCAGCAGCTTGGGGGACAGGGGCGCGGTGGGCACAGATACGCAGTATTTT.

The chain employs TRBV18 and TRBJ1-2; perhaps TRBD1 as D (6 bases). The CDR3 runs 15 residues. Germline values: CDR1 KGHSH, CDR2 LQKENI. The V and J ends lost 4 bases and 5 bases respectively, with 17 bases between them. CDR3 residues: CASSLSDSEVYGYTF. The CDR3 DNA reads as TGTGCCAGCTCACTCTCGGACAGTGAGGTATATGGCTACACCTTC.

The chain links TRBV4-1 to TRBJ1-3, with 12 bases that match TRBD1. V gave up 3 bases and J gave up 0 bases; unmatched junction bases: 3. Germline V gene lookup returns CDR1 MGHRA and CDR2 YSYEKL. The CDR3 runs to 17 residues. The CDR3 protein is CASSHPGQGASGNTIYF. Here the CDR3 DNA reads TGCGCCAGCAGCCACCCGGGACAGGGGGCCTCTGGAAACACCATATATTTT.

V usage is TRBV7-8 and J usage is TRBJ1-1; the D gene is possibly TRBD1 (6 bases). V lost 1 base and J lost 4, with 13 bases in between. There are 15 residues in the CDR3. Germline CDR1 is SGHVS and CDR2 is FQNEAQ. The CDR3 spells CASSLDGGAGTEAFF. CDR3 coding DNA: TGTGCCAGCAGCTTAGATGGGGGGGCTGGCACTGAAGCTTTCTTT.